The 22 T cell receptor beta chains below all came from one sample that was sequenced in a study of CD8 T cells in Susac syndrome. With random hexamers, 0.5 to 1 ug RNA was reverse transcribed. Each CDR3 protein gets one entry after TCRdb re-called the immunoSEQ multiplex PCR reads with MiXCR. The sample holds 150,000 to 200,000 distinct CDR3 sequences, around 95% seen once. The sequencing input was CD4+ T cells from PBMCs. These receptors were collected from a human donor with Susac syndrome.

CDR3 in amino acids: CATREMPRDRGLGFVMFF. CDR3 coding DNA: TGTGCCACCAGGGAGATGCCCAGGGACAGGGGGTTGGGTTTTGTAATGTTCTTC. The chain combines TRBV15 with TRBJ2-1; 11 bases line up with TRBD1. Per the germline V gene, CDR1 is LNHNV and CDR2 is YYDKDF (reference sequence). The CDR3 totals 18 residues. V lost 6 bases to trimming and J lost 15 bases; unmatched junction nucleotides: 25.

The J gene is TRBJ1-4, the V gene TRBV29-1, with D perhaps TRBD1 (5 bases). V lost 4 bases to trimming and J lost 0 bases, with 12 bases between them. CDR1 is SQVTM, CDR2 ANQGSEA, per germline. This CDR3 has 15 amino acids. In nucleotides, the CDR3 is TGCAGCGTTGCAGGACAAGAGGCAACTAATGAAAAACTGTTTTTT. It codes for CSVAGQEATNEKLFF.

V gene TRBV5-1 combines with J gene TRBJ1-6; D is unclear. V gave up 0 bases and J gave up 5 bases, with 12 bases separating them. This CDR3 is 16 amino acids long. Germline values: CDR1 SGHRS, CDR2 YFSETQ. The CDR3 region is CASSLARFGNNSPLHF. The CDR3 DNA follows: TGCGCCAGCAGCTTGGCGCGGTTCGGTAATAATTCACCCCTCCACTTT.

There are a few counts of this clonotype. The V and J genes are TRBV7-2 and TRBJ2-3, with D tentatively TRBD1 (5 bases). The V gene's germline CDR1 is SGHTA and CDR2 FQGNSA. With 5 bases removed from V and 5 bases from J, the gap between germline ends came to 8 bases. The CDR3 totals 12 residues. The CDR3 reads CASSTQGDTQYF. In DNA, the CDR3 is TGTGCCAGCAGCACCCAGGGAGATACGCAGTATTTT.

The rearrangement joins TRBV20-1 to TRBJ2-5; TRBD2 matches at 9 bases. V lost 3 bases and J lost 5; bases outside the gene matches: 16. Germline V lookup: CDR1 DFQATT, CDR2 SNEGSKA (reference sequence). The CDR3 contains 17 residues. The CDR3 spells CSASGPGGGGAGETQYF. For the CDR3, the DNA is TGCAGTGCTAGCGGCCCGGGTGGCGGGGGGGCCGGGGAGACCCAGTACTTC.

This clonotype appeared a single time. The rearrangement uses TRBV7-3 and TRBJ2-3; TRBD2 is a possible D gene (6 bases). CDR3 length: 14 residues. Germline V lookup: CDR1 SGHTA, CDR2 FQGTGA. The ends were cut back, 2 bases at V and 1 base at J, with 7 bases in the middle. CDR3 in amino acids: CASSLAGRTDTQYF. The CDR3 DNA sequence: TGTGCCAGCAGCTTAGCGGGGCGCACAGATACGCAGTATTTT. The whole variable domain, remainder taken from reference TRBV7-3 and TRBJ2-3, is GAGVSQTPSNKVTEKGKYVELRCDPISGHTALYWYRQSLGQGPEFLIYFQGTGAADDSGLPNDRFFAVRPEGSVSTLKIQRTERGDSAVYLCASSLAGRTDTQYFGPGTRLTVL.

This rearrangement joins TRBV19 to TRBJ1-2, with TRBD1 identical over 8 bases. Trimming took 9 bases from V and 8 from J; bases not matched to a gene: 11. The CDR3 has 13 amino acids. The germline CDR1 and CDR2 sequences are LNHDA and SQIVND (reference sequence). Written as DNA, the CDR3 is TGTGCCAGCGCCCCAGGGGGCCTCAGGGGCTACACCTTC. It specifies CASAPGGLRGYTF.

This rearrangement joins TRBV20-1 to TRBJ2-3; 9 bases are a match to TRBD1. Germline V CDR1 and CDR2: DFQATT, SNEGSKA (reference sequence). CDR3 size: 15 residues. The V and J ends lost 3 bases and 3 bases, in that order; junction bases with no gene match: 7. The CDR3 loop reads CSASPGTGNTDTQYF. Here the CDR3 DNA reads TGCAGTGCTAGCCCCGGGACAGGGAATACAGATACGCAGTATTTT.

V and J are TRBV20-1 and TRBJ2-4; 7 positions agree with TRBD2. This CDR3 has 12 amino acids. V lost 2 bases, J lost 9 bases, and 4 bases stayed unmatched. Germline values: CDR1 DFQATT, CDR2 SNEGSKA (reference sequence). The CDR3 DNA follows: TGCAGTGCTAGAAGTGGGAGGGGCATTCAGTACTTC. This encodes CSARSGRGIQYF.

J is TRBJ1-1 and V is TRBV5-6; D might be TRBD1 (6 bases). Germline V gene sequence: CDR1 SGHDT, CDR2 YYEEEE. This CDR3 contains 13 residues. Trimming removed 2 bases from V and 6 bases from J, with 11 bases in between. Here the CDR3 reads CASSLQGISEAFF. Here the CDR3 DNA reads TGTGCCAGCAGCTTACAGGGCATCTCTGAAGCTTTCTTT.

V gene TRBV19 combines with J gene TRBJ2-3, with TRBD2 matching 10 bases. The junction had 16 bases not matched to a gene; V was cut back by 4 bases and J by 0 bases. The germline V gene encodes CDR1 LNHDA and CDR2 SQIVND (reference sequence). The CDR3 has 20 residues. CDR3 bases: TGTGCCAGTAGTAGCCAGGTCGCGGGACTAGCGAGTCGGAGCACAGATACGCAGTATTTT. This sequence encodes CASSSQVAGLASRSTDTQYF.

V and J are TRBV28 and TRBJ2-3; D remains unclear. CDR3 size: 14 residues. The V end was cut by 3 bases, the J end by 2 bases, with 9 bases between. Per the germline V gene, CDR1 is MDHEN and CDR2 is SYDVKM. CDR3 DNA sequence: TGTGCCAGCAGTTTCGGTACCTCCACAGATACGCAGTATTTT. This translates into CASSFGTSTDTQYF.

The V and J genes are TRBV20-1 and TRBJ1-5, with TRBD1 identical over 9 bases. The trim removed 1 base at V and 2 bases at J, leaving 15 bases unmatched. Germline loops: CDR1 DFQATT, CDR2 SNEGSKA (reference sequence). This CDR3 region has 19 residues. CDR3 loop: CSARARGTGRRTGNQPQHF. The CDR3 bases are TGCAGTGCTAGAGCCCGGGGGACAGGGAGGAGGACTGGCAATCAGCCCCAGCATTTT.

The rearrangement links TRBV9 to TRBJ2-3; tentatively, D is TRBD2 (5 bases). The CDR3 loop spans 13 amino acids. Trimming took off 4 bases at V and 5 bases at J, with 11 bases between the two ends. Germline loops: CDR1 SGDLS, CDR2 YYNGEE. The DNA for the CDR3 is TGTGCCAGCAGCCTAGCAATAAGAGATACGCAGTATTTT. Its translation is CASSLAIRDTQYF.

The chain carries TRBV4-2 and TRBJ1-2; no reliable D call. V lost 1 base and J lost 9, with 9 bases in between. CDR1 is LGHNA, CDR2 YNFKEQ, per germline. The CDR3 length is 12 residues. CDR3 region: CASSQGAESYTF. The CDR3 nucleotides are TGTGCCAGCAGCCAAGGGGCCGAGAGCTACACCTTC.

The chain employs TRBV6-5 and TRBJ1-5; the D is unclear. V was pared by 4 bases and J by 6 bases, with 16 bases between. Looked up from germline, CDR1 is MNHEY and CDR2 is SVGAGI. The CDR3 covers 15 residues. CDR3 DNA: TGTGCCAGCAGTTCGGTGGCAGGCCGCCCTCAGCCCCAGCATTTT. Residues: CASSSVAGRPQPQHF.

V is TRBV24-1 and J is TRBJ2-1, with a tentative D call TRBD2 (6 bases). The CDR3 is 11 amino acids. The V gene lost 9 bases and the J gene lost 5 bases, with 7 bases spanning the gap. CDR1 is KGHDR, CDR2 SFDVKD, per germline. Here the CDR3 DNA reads TGTGCCACCGGGAGGAACAATGAGCAGTTCTTC. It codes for CATGRNNEQFF.

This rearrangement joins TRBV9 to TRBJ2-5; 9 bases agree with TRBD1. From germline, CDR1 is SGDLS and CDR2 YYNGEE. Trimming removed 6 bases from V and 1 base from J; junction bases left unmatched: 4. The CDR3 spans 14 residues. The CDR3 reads CASNRQGVQETQYF. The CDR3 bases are TGTGCCAGCAATCGACAGGGGGTCCAAGAGACCCAGTACTTC.

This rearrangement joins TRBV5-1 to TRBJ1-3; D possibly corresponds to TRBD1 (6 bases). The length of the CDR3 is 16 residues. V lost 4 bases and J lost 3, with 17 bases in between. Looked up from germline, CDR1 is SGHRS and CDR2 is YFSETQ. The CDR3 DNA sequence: TGCGCCAGCAGCAAGGAACAGGGAGAATATGGAAACACCATATATTTT. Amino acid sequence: CASSKEQGEYGNTIYF.

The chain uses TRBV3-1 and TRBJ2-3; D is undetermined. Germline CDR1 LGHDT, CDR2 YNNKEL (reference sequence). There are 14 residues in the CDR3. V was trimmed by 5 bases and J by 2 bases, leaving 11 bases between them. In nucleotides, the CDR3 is TGTGCCAGCAGCACAGCAGGATCCACAGATACGCAGTATTTT. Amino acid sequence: CASSTAGSTDTQYF.

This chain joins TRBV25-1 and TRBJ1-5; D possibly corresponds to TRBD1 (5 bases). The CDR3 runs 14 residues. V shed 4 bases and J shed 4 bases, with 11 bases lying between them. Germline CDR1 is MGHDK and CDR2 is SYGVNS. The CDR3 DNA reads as TGTGCCAGCAGTGGTTACGGGACGAATCAGCCCCAGCATTTT. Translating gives CASSGYGTNQPQHF.

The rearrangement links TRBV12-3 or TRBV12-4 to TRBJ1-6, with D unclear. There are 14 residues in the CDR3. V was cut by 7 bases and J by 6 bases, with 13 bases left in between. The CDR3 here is CASTPQGPNSPLHF. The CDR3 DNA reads TGTGCCAGCACCCCCCAAGGGCCTAATTCACCCCTCCACTTT.